This TCR beta chain came from a study of blood T cell repertoires in COVID-19 (dated by TCRdb to 2018 to 2021). For the study in its entirety: Collaborator samples came from the United States, Italy and Spain and covered acute and convalescent phases of COVID-19. The material from the prospective study consisted of cDNA or gDNA derived from T cells, B-cell-depleted T cells, or PBMCs. The dataset comprised deeply sampled blood TCRbeta repertoires from subjects exposed to, actively infected with, or recovered from COVID-19. The repertoires were made available in a free public database intended to serve as a resource for research on the immune response to SARS-CoV-2. Samples were obtained from the ongoing ImmuneRACE study (first 160 participants) and from 1,254 subjects provided by 6 global collaborators. Sample metadata almost always included a de-identified subject ID, COVID-19 status, age in years and sex. Where HLA class I and class II types were available, the types were taken from metadata supplied by the sample provider, not from assay-based typing. The investigation overall reported the following: How much clinical and demographic metadata was included differed by source and by participant, and the metadata was provided uncurated.

In the prospective study, participants were roughly 18 to 100 years old, resided in about two dozen geographic areas of the United States, and were enrolled through a virtual design. Cohort assignment in the prospective study relied on participant-reported clinical history from a screening survey and a study questionnaire. For ImmuneRACE Cohort 3, a participant was defined as recovered based on two consecutive negative NP/OP PCR tests, clearance by a healthcare professional, or resolution of symptoms. Each participant in the prospective study had whole blood, serum and a nasopharyngeal or oropharyngeal swab collected by mobile phlebotomists. Participants in the prospective study had the option to provide additional blood draws and questionnaires over a roughly 2-month period. Blood samples from the prospective study were shipped frozen or at room temperature prior to DNA extraction. Comment on this clone: No cognate antigen has been identified for it. The sample holds no much larger clone one base away, and base qualities are not on file.

TCRbeta CDR3 regions were amplified from genomic DNA by means of the immunoSEQ Assay, a bias-controlled multiplex PCR. The published analysis was carried out like this. Within the assay, amplification of reference gene primers was used to estimate how many nucleated cells each sample contained. To quantify the absolute abundance of each unique TCRbeta CDR3 rearrangement, sequence reads were collapsed and filtered. Productive Simpson clonality was computed per sample as the square root of Simpson's diversity index over productive rearrangements. Held by TCRdb, this immuneACCESS table contains in-frame sequences only and omits some clones. Under half of the omission traces to an unresolved V gene where checked; the cause of the rest is unknown. The V and J calls and the clone size are those of that table, but D and trimming were determined from the DNA. The sample includes 140,000 or so clones, with 87% observed a single time. Of the sample, about 10% is held by the ten largest clones.

Looking up the germline V gene (reference sequence) yields CDR1 LNHNV and CDR2 YYDKDF. A distance of 16 bases separates the germline ends of V and J, which lose 0 bases and 2 bases respectively. The CDR3 goes from the cysteine to the phenylalanine over 17 residues. Only CDR3 DNA remains: 51 bases, in frame from the first base. This sequence was found in a man in his sixties who had recovered from COVID-19. Sequenced input: PBMCs or T cells enriched from blood (not recorded which). The rearrangement joined TRBV15 to TRBJ2-5, with TRBD2 perhaps the D gene, on 5 matching bases. The CDR3 protein sequence reads: CATSRDPSGAEQETQYF. The nucleotide sequence reads as follows: TGTGCCACCAGCAGAGATCCGAGTGGAGCGGAACAAGAGACCCAGTACTTC. The reference TRBV15 and TRBJ2-5 proteins fill in what lies around the CDR3, so the full variable domain reads DAMVIQNPRYQVTQFGKPVTLSCSQTLNHNVMYWYQQKSSQAPKLLFHYYDKDFNNEADTPDNFQSRRPNTSFCFLDIRSPGLGDTAMYLCATSRDPSGAEQETQYFGPGTRLLVL.